This T cell receptor (beta chain) was retrieved from a study of Tregs in tolerant kidney transplant recipients. Unstimulated Tregs (CD4+CD25+CD127-) and CD4+CD25- non-Tregs were sorted from PBMCs. The repertoire was sequenced with immunoSEQ multiplex PCR; TCRdb's copy has only in-frame clones and lacks some. The sample carries tens of thousands of clones, roughly 84% recorded once. CDR3 length equals 13 residues. The V end lost 5 bases, the J end lost 6 bases, and 14 bases lay between the germline ends. Germline CDR1 reads SQVTM; CDR2 reads ANQGSEA. The receptor was derived from a human donor in good health. The V gene is TRBV29-1, the J gene TRBJ1-5; D possibly corresponds to TRBD1 (6 bases). The sequenced sample was CD4+ T cells from blood. CDR3 sequence: CSVSGVHGQPQHF. The CDR3 region has the DNA TGCAGCGTTTCAGGGGTACACGGTCAGCCCCAGCATTTT.